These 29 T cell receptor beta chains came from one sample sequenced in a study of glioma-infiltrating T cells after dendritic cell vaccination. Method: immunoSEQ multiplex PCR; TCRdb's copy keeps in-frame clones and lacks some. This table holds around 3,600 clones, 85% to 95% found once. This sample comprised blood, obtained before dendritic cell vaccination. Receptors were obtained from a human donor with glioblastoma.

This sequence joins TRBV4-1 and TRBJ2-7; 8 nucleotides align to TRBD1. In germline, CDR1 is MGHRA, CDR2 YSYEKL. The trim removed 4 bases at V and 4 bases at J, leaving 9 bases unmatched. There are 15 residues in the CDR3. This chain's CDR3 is CASSPLGTGSYEQYF. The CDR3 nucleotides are TGCGCCAGCAGCCCACTTGGGACAGGATCATACGAGCAGTACTTC.

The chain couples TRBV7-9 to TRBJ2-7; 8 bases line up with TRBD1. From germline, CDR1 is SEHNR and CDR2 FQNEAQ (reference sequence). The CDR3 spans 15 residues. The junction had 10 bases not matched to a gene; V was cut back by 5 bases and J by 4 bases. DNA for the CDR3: TGTGCCAGCAGCCTCGGACAGGGAGCCCCTTACGAGCAGTACTTC. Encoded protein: CASSLGQGAPYEQYF.

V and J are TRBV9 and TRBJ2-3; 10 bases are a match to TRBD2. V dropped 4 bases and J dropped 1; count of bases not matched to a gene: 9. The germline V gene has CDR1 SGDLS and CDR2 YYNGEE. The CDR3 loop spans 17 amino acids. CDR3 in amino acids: CASSPRAGTSGTDTQYF. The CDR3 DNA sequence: TGTGCCAGCAGCCCAAGGGCCGGGACTAGCGGCACAGATACGCAGTATTTT. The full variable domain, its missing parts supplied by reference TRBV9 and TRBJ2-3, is DSGVTQTPKHLITATGQRVTLRCSPRSGDLSVYWYQQSLDQGLQFLIQYYNGEERAKGNILERFSAQQFPDLHSELNLSSLELGDSALYFCASSPRAGTSGTDTQYFGPGTRLTVL.

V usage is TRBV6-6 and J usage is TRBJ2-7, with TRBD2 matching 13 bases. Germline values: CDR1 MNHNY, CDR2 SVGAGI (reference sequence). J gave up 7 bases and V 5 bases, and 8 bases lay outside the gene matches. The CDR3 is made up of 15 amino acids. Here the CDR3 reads CASSDGLAGAEEQYF. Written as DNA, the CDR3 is TGTGCCAGCAGTGATGGACTAGCGGGAGCGGAAGAGCAGTACTTC.

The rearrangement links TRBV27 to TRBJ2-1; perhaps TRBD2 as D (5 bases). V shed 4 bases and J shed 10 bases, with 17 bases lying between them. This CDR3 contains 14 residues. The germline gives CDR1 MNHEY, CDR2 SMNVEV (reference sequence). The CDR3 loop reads CASSSGISFGEQFF. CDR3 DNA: TGTGCCAGCAGTTCCGGGATTTCTTTCGGGGAGCAGTTCTTC.

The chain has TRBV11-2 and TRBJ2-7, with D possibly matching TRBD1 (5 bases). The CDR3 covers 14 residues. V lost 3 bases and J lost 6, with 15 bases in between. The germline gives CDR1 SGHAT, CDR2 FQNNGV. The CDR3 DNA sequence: TGTGCCAGCAGCTTGAGGCAGGGTGTGGGCGAGCAGTACTTC. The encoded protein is CASSLRQGVGEQYF.

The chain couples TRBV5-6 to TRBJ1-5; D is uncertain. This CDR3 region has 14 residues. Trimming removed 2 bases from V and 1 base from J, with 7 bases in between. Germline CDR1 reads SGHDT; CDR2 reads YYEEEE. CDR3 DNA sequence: TGTGCCAGCAGCTTTAGGGAGAGCAATCAGCCCCAGCATTTT. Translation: CASSFRESNQPQHF.

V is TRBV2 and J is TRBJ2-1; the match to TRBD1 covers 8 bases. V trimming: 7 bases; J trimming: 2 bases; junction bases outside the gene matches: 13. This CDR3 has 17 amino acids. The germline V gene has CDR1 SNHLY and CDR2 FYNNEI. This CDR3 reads CASTIHPGQAAYNEQFF. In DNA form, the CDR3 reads TGTGCCAGCACCATACATCCGGGACAGGCGGCCTACAATGAGCAGTTCTTC.

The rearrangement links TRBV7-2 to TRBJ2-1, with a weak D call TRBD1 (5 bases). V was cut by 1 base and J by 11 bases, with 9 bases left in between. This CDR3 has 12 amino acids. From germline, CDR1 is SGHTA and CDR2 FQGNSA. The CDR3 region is CASSLVGAQQFF. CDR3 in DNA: TGTGCCAGCAGCTTAGTTGGGGCACAGCAGTTCTTC. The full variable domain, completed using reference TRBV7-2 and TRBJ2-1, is GAGVSQSPSNKVTEKGKDVELRCDPISGHTALYWYRQSLGQGLEFLIYFQGNSAPDKSGLPSDRFSAERTGGSVSTLTIQRTQQEDSAVYLCASSLVGAQQFFGPGTRLTVL.

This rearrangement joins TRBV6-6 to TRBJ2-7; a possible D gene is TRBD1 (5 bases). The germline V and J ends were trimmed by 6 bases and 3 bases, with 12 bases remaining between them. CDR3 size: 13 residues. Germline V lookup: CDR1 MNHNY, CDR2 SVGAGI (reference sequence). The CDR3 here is CASSLTRGYEQYF. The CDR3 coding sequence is TGTGCCAGCAGCTTGACAAGGGGCTACGAGCAGTACTTC.

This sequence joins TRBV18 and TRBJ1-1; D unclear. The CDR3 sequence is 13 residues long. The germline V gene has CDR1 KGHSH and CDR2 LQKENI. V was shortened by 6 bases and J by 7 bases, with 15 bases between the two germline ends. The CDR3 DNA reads TGTGCCAGCTCCCGGTTAGCGGCAGTTGAAGCTTTCTTT. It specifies CASSRLAAVEAFF.

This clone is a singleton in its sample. The CDR3 DNA reads as TGTGCCAGCAGCCAAGATTCTAGGAGCAATCAGCCCCAGCATTTT. As protein: CASSQDSRSNQPQHF. This chain links TRBV14 with TRBJ1-5, with unresolved D. V lost 0 bases and J lost 1, with 7 bases in between. The CDR3 loop spans 15 amino acids. CDR1 SGHDN and CDR2 FVKESK come from the germline V gene.

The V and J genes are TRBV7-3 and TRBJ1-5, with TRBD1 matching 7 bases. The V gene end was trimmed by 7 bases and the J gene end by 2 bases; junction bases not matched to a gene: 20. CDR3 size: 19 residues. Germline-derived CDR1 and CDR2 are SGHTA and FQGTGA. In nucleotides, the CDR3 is TGTGCCAGCACCCTAGTCTGCGGGACAGTCCCCTATCGCAATCAGCCCCAGCATTTT. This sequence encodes CASTLVCGTVPYRNQPQHF.

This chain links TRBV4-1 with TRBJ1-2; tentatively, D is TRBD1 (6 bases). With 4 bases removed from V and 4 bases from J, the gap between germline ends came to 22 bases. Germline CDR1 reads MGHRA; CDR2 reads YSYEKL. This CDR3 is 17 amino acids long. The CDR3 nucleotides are TGCGCCAGCAGCCGGACAGCCCAGAACCGAAAGACCTATGGCTACACCTTC. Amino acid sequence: CASSRTAQNRKTYGYTF.

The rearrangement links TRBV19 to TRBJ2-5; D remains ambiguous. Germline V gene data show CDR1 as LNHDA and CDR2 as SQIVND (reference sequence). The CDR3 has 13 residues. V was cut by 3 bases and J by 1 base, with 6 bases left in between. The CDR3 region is CASSISPQETQYF. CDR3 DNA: TGTGCCAGTAGTATCTCCCCCCAAGAGACCCAGTACTTC.

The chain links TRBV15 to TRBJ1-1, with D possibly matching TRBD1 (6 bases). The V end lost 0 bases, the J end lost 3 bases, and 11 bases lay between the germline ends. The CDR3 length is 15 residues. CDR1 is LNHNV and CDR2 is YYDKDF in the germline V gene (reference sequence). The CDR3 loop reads CATSRDRGADTEAFF. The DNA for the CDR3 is TGTGCCACCAGCAGAGATCGGGGGGCGGACACTGAAGCTTTCTTT.

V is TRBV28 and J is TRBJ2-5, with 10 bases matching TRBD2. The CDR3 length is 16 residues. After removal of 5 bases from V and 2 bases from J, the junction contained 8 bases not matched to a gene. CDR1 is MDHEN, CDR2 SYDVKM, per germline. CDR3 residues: CASSGRTSGEQETQYF. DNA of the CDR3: TGTGCCAGCAGTGGCCGGACTAGCGGAGAACAAGAGACCCAGTACTTC.

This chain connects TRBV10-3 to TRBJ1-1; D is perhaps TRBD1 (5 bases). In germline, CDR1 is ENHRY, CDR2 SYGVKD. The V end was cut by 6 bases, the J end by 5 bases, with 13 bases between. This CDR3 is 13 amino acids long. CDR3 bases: TGTGCCATCAGCGGGGGGGGTGGAACTGAAGCTTTCTTT. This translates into CAISGGGGTEAFF.

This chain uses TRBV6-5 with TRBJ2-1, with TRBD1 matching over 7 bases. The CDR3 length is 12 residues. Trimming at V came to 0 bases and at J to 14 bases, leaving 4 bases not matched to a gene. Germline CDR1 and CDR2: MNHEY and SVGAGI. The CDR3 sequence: CASSYSQGSEFF. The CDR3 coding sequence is TGTGCCAGCAGTTACTCACAGGGGAGTGAGTTCTTC.

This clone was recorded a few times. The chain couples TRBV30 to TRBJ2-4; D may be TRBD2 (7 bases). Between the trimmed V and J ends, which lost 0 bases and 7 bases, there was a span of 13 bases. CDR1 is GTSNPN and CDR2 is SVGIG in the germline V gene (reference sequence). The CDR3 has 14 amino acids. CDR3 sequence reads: CAWSVGGGDNIQYF. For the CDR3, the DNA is TGTGCCTGGAGTGTAGGGGGGGGCGATAACATTCAGTACTTC.

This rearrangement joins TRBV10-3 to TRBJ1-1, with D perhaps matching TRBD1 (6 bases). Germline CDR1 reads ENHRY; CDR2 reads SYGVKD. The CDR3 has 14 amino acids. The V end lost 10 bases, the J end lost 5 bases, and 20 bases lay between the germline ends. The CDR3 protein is CATRGGEEGTEAFF. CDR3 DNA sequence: TGTGCCACTAGGGGGGGGGAGGAAGGTACTGAAGCTTTCTTT.

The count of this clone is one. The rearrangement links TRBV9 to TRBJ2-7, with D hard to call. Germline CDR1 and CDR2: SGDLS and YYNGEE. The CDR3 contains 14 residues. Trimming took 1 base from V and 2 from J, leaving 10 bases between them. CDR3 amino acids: CASSVSPGAYEQYF. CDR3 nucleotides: TGTGCCAGCAGCGTATCACCAGGCGCCTACGAGCAGTACTTC. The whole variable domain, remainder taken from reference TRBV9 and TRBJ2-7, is DSGVTQTPKHLITATGQRVTLRCSPRSGDLSVYWYQQSLDQGLQFLIQYYNGEERAKGNILERFSAQQFPDLHSELNLSSLELGDSALYFCASSVSPGAYEQYFGPGTRLTVT.

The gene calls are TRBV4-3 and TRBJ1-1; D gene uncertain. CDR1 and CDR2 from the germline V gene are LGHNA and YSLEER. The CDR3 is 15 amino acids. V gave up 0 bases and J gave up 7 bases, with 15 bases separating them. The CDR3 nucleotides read TGCGCCAGCAGCCAAGAGACTCGAATGCGGGTTGAAGCTTTCTTT. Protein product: CASSQETRMRVEAFF.

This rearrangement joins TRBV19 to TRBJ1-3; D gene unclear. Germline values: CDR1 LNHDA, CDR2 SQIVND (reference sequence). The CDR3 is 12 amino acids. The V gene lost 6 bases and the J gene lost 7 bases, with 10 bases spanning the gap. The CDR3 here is CASSYTGNTIYF. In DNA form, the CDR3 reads TGTGCCAGTAGCTACACCGGGAACACCATATATTTT.

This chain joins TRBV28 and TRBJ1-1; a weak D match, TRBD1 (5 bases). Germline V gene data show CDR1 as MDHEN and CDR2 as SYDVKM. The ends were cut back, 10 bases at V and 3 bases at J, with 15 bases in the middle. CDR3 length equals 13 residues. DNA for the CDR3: TGTGCCACCCAGTTAGACAGCTACACTGAAGCTTTCTTT. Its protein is CATQLDSYTEAFF.

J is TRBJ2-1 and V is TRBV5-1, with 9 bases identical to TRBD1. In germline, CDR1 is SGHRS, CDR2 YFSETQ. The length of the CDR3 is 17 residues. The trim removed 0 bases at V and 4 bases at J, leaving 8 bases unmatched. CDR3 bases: TGCGCCAGCAGCTTGGGTATCGGGACAGGGCTTTACAATGAGCAGTTCTTC. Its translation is CASSLGIGTGLYNEQFF.

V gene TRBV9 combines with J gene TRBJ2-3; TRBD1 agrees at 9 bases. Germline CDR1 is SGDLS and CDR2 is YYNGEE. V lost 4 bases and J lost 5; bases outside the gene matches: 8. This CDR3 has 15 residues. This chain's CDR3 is CASSTTGGFGDTQYF. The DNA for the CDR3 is TGTGCCAGCAGCACCACAGGGGGCTTTGGAGATACGCAGTATTTT.

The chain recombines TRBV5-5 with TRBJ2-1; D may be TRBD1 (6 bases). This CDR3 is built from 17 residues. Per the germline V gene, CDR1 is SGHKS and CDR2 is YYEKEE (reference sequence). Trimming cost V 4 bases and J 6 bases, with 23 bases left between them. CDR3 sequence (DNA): TGTGCCAGCAGCCTGACCACTCAGCAGGGGAGTCGCAATGAGCAGTTCTTC. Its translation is CASSLTTQQGSRNEQFF.

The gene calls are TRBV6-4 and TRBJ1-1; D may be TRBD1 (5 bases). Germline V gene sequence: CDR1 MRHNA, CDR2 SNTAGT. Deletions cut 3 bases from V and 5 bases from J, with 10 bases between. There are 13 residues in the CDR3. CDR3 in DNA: TGTGCCAGCAGTGAGCAGGGTGGGACTGAAGCTTTCTTT. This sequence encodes CASSEQGGTEAFF.